Each of the 32 T cell receptor beta chains below was sequenced from the same sample in a study of PD-L1 blockade in urothelial cancer. Clones were sequenced by immunoSEQ multiplex PCR, and TCRdb holds only the in-frame ones, with some missing. The sample records 90,000 to 100,000 clones, nearly 90% being singletons. Time point described: pretreatment peripheral blood. Specimen: PBMCs, collected around atezolizumab (anti-PD-L1) treatment. These receptors all come from a man between 60 and 75 years old with urothelial cancer.

The chain uses TRBV4-1 and TRBJ1-2, with D possibly being TRBD1 (6 bases). CDR1 MGHRA and CDR2 YSYEKL come from the germline V gene. This CDR3 spans 15 amino acids. V was cut by 4 bases and J by 3 bases, with 15 bases left in between. For the CDR3, the DNA is TGCGCCAGCAGCCCCCTTTACAGGGCTGACTATGGCTACACCTTC. This sequence encodes CASSPLYRADYGYTF.

The V call is TRBV7-2, the J call TRBJ2-5, with TRBD1 matching 10 bases. In germline, CDR1 is SGHTA, CDR2 FQGNSA. V trimming: 2 bases; J trimming: 3 bases; junction bases outside the gene matches: 9. The CDR3 spans 17 residues. CDR3 sequence: CASSLFVRGTGEETQYF. CDR3 bases: TGTGCCAGCAGCTTATTTGTCCGGGGGACAGGGGAAGAGACCCAGTACTTC.

This chain uses TRBV7-2 with TRBJ1-6, with 8 positions matching TRBD1. V shed 6 bases and J 7 bases; nucleotides not matched to a gene: 8. Per germline, CDR1 SGHTA and CDR2 FQGNSA. CDR3 length equals 15 residues. CDR3 sequence: CASSYQGASNSPLHF. CDR3 bases: TGTGCCAGCAGTTATCAGGGGGCTTCAAATTCACCCCTCCACTTT.

The genes are TRBV6-5 and TRBJ1-6, with 10 bases identical to TRBD1. Trimming took 6 bases from V and 8 from J; bases not matched to a gene: 7. The germline CDR1 and CDR2 sequences are MNHEY and SVGAGI. This CDR3 comprises 15 residues. DNA for the CDR3: TGTGCCAGCAGGGGACTAGGACAGGGGGATTCACCCCTCCACTTT. This translates into CASRGLGQGDSPLHF.

The chain combines TRBV6-5 with TRBJ2-7; TRBD2 agrees at 7 bases. The J segment lost 5 bases and the V segment lost 4 bases, leaving 11 bases of the junction unmatched. CDR3 length equals 15 residues. CDR1 is MNHEY, CDR2 SVGAGI, per germline. The CDR3 DNA is TGTGCCAGCAGTTTGGGAGGGATCCACGGGAACGAGCAGTACTTC. Translating gives CASSLGGIHGNEQYF.

V and J are TRBV5-1 and TRBJ2-3; D perhaps matches TRBD2 (6 bases). Germline CDR1 is SGHRS and CDR2 is YFSETQ. The CDR3 is made up of 15 amino acids. Trimming stripped 4 bases from V and 2 bases from J, with 14 bases between. In nucleotides, the CDR3 is TGCGCCAGCAGCGACCCGGGACTCAACACAGATACGCAGTATTTT. Its translation is CASSDPGLNTDTQYF. Complete variable domain (other parts from reference TRBV5-1 and TRBJ2-3): KAGVTQTPRYLIKTRGQQVTLSCSPISGHRSVSWYQQTPGQGLQFLFEYFSETQRNKGNFPGRFSGRQFSNSRSEMNVSTLELGDSALYLCASSDPGLNTDTQYFGPGTRLTVL.

V is TRBV30 and J is TRBJ2-1; 12 nucleotides agree with TRBD2. This CDR3 has 16 amino acids. CDR1 and CDR2 (germline): GTSNPN, SVGIG (reference sequence). V was pared by 5 bases and J by 7 bases, with 12 bases of the junction left unmatched. In DNA, the CDR3 is TGTGCCTGGGGAAAACGGACTAGCGGGATTTTGAATGAGCAGTTCTTC. This translates into CAWGKRTSGILNEQFF.

The chain carries TRBV25-1 and TRBJ1-4; 7 bases fit TRBD1. The CDR3 is 16 amino acids. V was pared by 1 base and J by 3 bases, with 5 bases of the junction left unmatched. The germline CDR1 and CDR2 sequences are MGHDK and SYGVNS. CDR3 in amino acids: CASSELGTAPNEKLFF. For the CDR3, the DNA is TGTGCCAGCAGTGAATTGGGGACAGCTCCTAATGAAAAACTGTTTTTT.

The chain joins TRBV5-4 to TRBJ1-4; possibly TRBD1 for D (5 bases). V dropped 0 bases and J dropped 10 bases, with 10 bases sitting between them. The germline CDR1 and CDR2 sequences are SGHNT and YYREEE (reference sequence). The length of the CDR3 is 13 residues. This chain's CDR3 is CASSLEQGRKLFF. CDR3 coding DNA: TGTGCCAGCAGCTTGGAGCAGGGTAGAAAACTGTTTTTT.

V gene TRBV4-1 combines with J gene TRBJ2-5; 8 nucleotides agree with TRBD2. V dropped 1 base and J dropped 0; count of bases not matched to a gene: 16. This CDR3 spans 20 amino acids. Germline V gene lookup returns CDR1 MGHRA and CDR2 YSYEKL. CDR3 DNA: TGCGCCAGCAGCCAAGGATTAGCGGGAAGAAGTTCGGTAAACCAAGAGACCCAGTACTTC. This gives the protein CASSQGLAGRSSVNQETQYF.

Written as DNA, the CDR3 is TGTGCTAGTGGTTTGGTATACCAGGGTAGGGGCACTGAAGCTTTCTTT. It specifies CASGLVYQGRGTEAFF. The rearrangement links TRBV12-5 to TRBJ1-1; possibly TRBD1 for D (5 bases). The CDR3 has 16 residues. CDR1 is LGHNT and CDR2 is FRNRAP in the germline V gene. V was pared by 0 bases and J by 4 bases, with 15 bases between.

The chain is built from TRBV5-4 and TRBJ2-2; D possibly corresponds to TRBD2 (6 bases). Trimming removed 3 bases at V and 6 bases at J, with 12 bases between. From germline, CDR1 is SGHNT and CDR2 YYREEE (reference sequence). This CDR3 has 14 amino acids. CDR3: CASSSRGSAGELFF. The CDR3 region has the DNA TGTGCCAGCAGCTCCCGGGGGTCTGCCGGGGAGCTGTTTTTT.

V usage is TRBV9 and J usage is TRBJ1-2; 7 nucleotides align to TRBD1. CDR3 length equals 15 residues. Germline V lookup: CDR1 SGDLS, CDR2 YYNGEE. Unmatched junction bases numbered 8, after V lost 4 bases and J lost 2 bases. The CDR3 sequence: CASSTRQGPNYGYTF. CDR3 nucleotides: TGTGCCAGCAGCACAAGACAGGGACCGAACTATGGCTACACCTTC.

The chain combines TRBV19 with TRBJ2-2, with no clear D. The germline gives CDR1 LNHDA, CDR2 SQIVND (reference sequence). V gave up 11 bases and J gave up 1 base, with 5 bases separating them. This CDR3 region has 11 residues. DNA for the CDR3: TGTGCCTCTCGGAACACCGGGGAGCTGTTTTTT. This encodes CASRNTGELFF. Based on the CDR3 plus reference TRBV19 and TRBJ2-2, the full variable domain is DGGITQSPKYLFRKEGQNVTLSCEQNLNHDAMYWYRQDPGQGLRLIYYSQIVNDFQKGDIAEGYSVSREKKESFPLTVTSAQKNPTAFYLCASRNTGELFFGEGSRLTVL.

This chain connects TRBV11-3 to TRBJ2-1; D perhaps matches TRBD2 (6 bases). The CDR3 length is 19 residues. The germline CDR1 and CDR2 sequences are SGHNT and YENEEA. The ends were cut back, 0 bases at V and 5 bases at J, with 23 bases in the middle. The chain's CDR3 is CASSLEGIGSGRGNNEQFF. DNA of the CDR3: TGTGCCAGCAGCTTAGAGGGGATCGGGAGTGGGCGGGGAAACAATGAGCAGTTCTTC.

The chain is built from TRBV18 and TRBJ1-1, with 7 bases aligning to TRBD1. This CDR3 is built from 14 residues. J gave up 0 bases and V 11 bases, and 9 bases lay outside the gene matches. Germline CDR1 reads KGHSH; CDR2 reads LQKENI. In nucleotides, the CDR3 is TGTGCCGCAGTGGGGGGACAGCTGAACACTGAAGCTTTCTTT. This codes for CAAVGGQLNTEAFF.

The chain uses TRBV4-1 and TRBJ2-3; TRBD1 matches 9 bases. Trimming removed 3 bases from V and 4 bases from J; junction bases left unmatched: 17. Germline CDR1 is MGHRA and CDR2 is YSYEKL. The CDR3 extends over 19 amino acids. CDR3 sequence (DNA): TGCGCCAGCAGCCAGAGGGACAGGGCCTTAGGCGGGGGAGCAGATACGCAGTATTTT. Translating gives CASSQRDRALGGGADTQYF.

J is TRBJ1-1 and V is TRBV6-1; D unclear. The germline V gene encodes CDR1 MNHNS and CDR2 SASEGT. The CDR3 is 10 amino acids. The V and J ends lost 7 bases and 11 bases respectively, with 11 bases between them. This chain's CDR3 is CASNRERAFF. Here the CDR3 DNA reads TGTGCCAGCAATAGGGAGAGGGCTTTCTTT.

The chain combines TRBV5-1 with TRBJ2-5; TRBD2 might be the D (5 bases). V lost 0 bases and J lost 7, with 13 bases in between. This CDR3 has 14 residues. Germline CDR1 and CDR2: SGHRS and YFSETQ. In DNA form, the CDR3 reads TGCGCCAGCAGCTTGGCCGTTAGCGCGGGGACCCAGTACTTC. Residues: CASSLAVSAGTQYF. Filled out from reference TRBV5-1 and TRBJ2-5, the complete variable domain reads KAGVTQTPRYLIKTRGQQVTLSCSPISGHRSVSWYQQTPGQGLQFLFEYFSETQRNKGNFPGRFSGRQFSNSRSEMNVSTLELGDSALYLCASSLAVSAGTQYFGPGTRLLVL.

The V and J genes are TRBV5-5 and TRBJ2-5; 11 bases map to TRBD2. The germline gives CDR1 SGHKS, CDR2 YYEKEE (reference sequence). The CDR3 has 16 amino acids. V lost 0 bases to trimming and J lost 3 bases; unmatched junction nucleotides: 4. CDR3: CASSLVLAGGEETQYF. CDR3 in DNA: TGTGCCAGCAGCTTGGTCCTAGCGGGGGGAGAAGAGACCCAGTACTTC.

This clone was recorded once. The V call is TRBV19, the J call TRBJ1-1, with no clear D. Germline V gene lookup returns CDR1 LNHDA and CDR2 SQIVND (reference sequence). The V and J ends lost 0 bases and 4 bases respectively, with 6 bases between them. This CDR3 comprises 13 residues. CDR3 sequence reads: CASSIDVSTEAFF. The CDR3 region has the DNA TGTGCCAGTAGTATAGATGTCTCCACTGAAGCTTTCTTT.

The V call is TRBV4-3, the J call TRBJ1-4; D is undetermined. CDR1 is LGHNA and CDR2 is YSLEER in the germline V gene. V was clipped by 3 bases and J by 11 bases, with 16 bases between them. The CDR3 covers 14 residues. The CDR3 DNA is TGCGCCAGCAGCCAGGGAGAGAGGGAGGTTAAACTGTTTTTT. This gives the protein CASSQGEREVKLFF.

This chain connects TRBV4-3 to TRBJ1-1; D perhaps matches TRBD1 (5 bases). The CDR3 length is 15 residues. CDR1 is LGHNA, CDR2 YSLEER, per germline. V was pared by 0 bases and J by 0 bases, with 8 bases between. The chain's CDR3 is CASSQDGALNTEAFF. The CDR3 nucleotides read TGCGCCAGCAGCCAAGATGGGGCCCTGAACACTGAAGCTTTCTTT.

This chain uses TRBV11-2 with TRBJ2-3; tentative D call: TRBD1 (5 bases). Germline V gene sequence: CDR1 SGHAT, CDR2 FQNNGV. This CDR3 region has 14 residues. V lost 5 bases and J 4 bases, leaving 13 bases between the germline ends. The CDR3 nucleotides read TGTGCCAGCAGCCCTGACAGACCCCCAGATACGCAGTATTTT. Encoded protein: CASSPDRPPDTQYF. The full variable domain, with the rest looked up from reference TRBV11-2 and TRBJ2-3, is EAGVAQSPRYKIIEKRQSVAFWCNPISGHATLYWYQQILGQGPKLLIQFQNNGVVDDSQLPKDRFSAERLKGVDSTLKIQPAKLEDSAVYLCASSPDRPPDTQYFGPGTRLTVL.

This chain links TRBV29-1 with TRBJ2-3, with 7 bases identical to TRBD1. Germline V gene sequence: CDR1 SQVTM, CDR2 ANQGSEA. Losses at the gene ends were 7 bases for V and 1 base for J; bases not matched to a gene: 5. There are 13 residues in the CDR3. The CDR3 here is CSGDRAGTDTQYF. CDR3 in DNA: TGCAGCGGAGACAGGGCTGGCACAGATACGCAGTATTTT.

This clone has just a few counts. V gene TRBV28 combines with J gene TRBJ1-1, with 7 nucleotides matching TRBD1. Germline values: CDR1 MDHEN, CDR2 SYDVKM. J was trimmed by 0 bases and V by 8 bases; bases with no gene match: 6. CDR3 size: 14 residues. The CDR3 region is CASGSGTVNTEAFF. The CDR3 DNA reads as TGTGCCAGCGGATCCGGGACAGTGAACACTGAAGCTTTCTTT.

This sequence joins TRBV6-6 and TRBJ1-1, with 8 bases lining up with TRBD1. The CDR3 sequence is 13 residues long. Germline V gene lookup returns CDR1 MNHNY and CDR2 SVGAGI (reference sequence). Unmatched junction bases numbered 1, after V lost 6 bases and J lost 1 base. CDR3: CASRDRGNTEAFF. CDR3 DNA sequence: TGTGCCAGCAGAGACAGGGGGAACACTGAAGCTTTCTTT.

The CDR3 bases are TGTGCCAGCAGCTTACAGGGGTTACAAGAGACCCAGTACTTC. Translating it yields CASSLQGLQETQYF. The chain uses TRBV7-2 and TRBJ2-5; the D gene is possibly TRBD1 (6 bases). CDR3 size: 14 residues. V was trimmed by 2 bases and J by 2 bases, leaving 9 bases between them. Germline V gene lookup returns CDR1 SGHTA and CDR2 FQGNSA.

The chain joins TRBV5-1 to TRBJ2-2; unclear D gene. The CDR3 totals 11 residues. V lost 5 bases to trimming and J lost 7 bases, with 6 bases between them. The germline V gene encodes CDR1 SGHRS and CDR2 YFSETQ. CDR3 in DNA: TGCGCCAGCAGAGAGGTCGGGGAGCTGTTTTTT. Amino acid sequence: CASREVGELFF.

The chain combines TRBV11-2 with TRBJ2-1; 9 nucleotides match TRBD1. The V gene's germline CDR1 is SGHAT and CDR2 FQNNGV. This CDR3 has 17 residues. V trimming: 3 bases; J trimming: 7 bases; junction bases outside the gene matches: 13. Here the CDR3 DNA reads TGTGCCAGCAGCTTGCTAGTCACAGGGGGCGTAGAAAATGAGCAGTTCTTC. As protein: CASSLLVTGGVENEQFF.

The gene calls are TRBV28 and TRBJ1-2; D perhaps matches TRBD1 (6 bases). Germline CDR1 is MDHEN and CDR2 is SYDVKM. CDR3 size: 14 residues. V lost 6 bases to trimming and J lost 4 bases, with 15 bases between them. The CDR3: CASSIPGRGYGYTF. The CDR3, as DNA: TGTGCCAGCAGCATCCCGGGCAGGGGCTATGGCTACACCTTC.

J is TRBJ2-2 and V is TRBV7-2, with D perhaps matching TRBD1 (6 bases). Germline V gene lookup returns CDR1 SGHTA and CDR2 FQGNSA. V lost 3 bases and J 6 bases, leaving 11 bases between the germline ends. The CDR3 has 14 amino acids. The CDR3 here is CASSFQGLAGELFF. The CDR3 DNA follows: TGTGCCAGCAGCTTCCAGGGGCTGGCCGGGGAGCTGTTTTTT.